The clone carrying this T cell receptor beta chain has just one count. The antigen is not known. The sample is drawn from a study of CD8+ T cells in alopecia areata. Study overall: Twice daily, treated patients received 5 to 10 mg of oral tofacitinib.

CDR1 is MNHEY, CDR2 SMNVEV, per germline (reference sequence). Losses at the gene ends were 6 bases for V and 7 bases for J; bases not matched to a gene: 0. This CDR3 region has 11 residues. Overall study findings and caveats: While tofacitinib was given, many expanded lesional clones persisted in scalp and blood. Expanded CD8+ clones among the top 100, and scalp clonality, were significantly decreased by tofacitinib.

The treatment: oral pan-JAK inhibitor, 5-10 mg twice daily. Both peripheral blood and punch biopsies of lesional scalp skin were obtained from patients who had alopecia areata. Extracted RNA was reverse transcribed into cDNA, the sequencing template. Libraries were prepared by immunoSEQ multiplex PCR; TCRdb keeps only in-frame clonotypes and omits some of them. The sample contains 100,000 or so clones, around 60% of which appear only once. The chain links TRBV27 to TRBJ2-1; 7 positions agree with TRBD1. The TCR originated in a human donor with alopecia areata. The sequenced sample was CD8+ T cells sorted from blood, obtained at roughly week 58, from a patient treated with tofacitinib. This CDR3 reads CASRQGNEQFF. The CDR3 nucleotides read TGTGCCAGCAGACAGGGGAATGAGCAGTTCTTC.